These T cell receptor beta chains were read from a single sample in a study of spatial heterogeneity in lung cancer. MiXCR was run by TCRdb on the 5' RACE reads, yielding one entry per CDR3 protein. Of some 83,000 distinct CDR3 sequences in the sample, 8% were seen once. The sample here was PBMCs, taken at surgery. The receptors were sampled from a male donor with early-stage non-small cell lung cancer. The CDR3 runs from the conserved cysteine through the conserved F or W. The D gene is left open where the match is weak. Clone size appears in some rows only: once, few, many, or a class for an expanded clone.

V gene: TRBV12-3/TRBV12-4; J gene: TRBJ1-3; clone size: few; D gene: TRBD1; CDR3 DNA: TGTGCCAGCAGTTTGGGACAGGGGGATATTGGAGGAAACACCATATATTTT; CDR3 protein: CASSLGQGDIGGNTIYF
V gene: TRBV6-5; J gene: TRBJ2-7; clone size: NA; D gene: TRBD1; CDR3 DNA: TGTGCCAGCAGTTGGTTCCCGGGACAGACATACGAGCAGTACTTC; CDR3 protein: CASSWFPGQTYEQYF
V gene: TRBV29-1; J gene: TRBJ1-3; clone size: many; D gene: NA; CDR3 DNA: TGCAGCGTTTGGATATCCTCTGGAAACACCATATATTTT; CDR3 protein: CSVWISSGNTIYF
V gene: TRBV10-3; J gene: TRBJ2-7; clone size: NA; D gene: NA; CDR3 DNA: TGTGCCATCAGTGAGAACACCTACGAGCAGTACTTC; CDR3 protein: CAISENTYEQYF
V gene: TRBV10-3; J gene: TRBJ2-3; clone size: few; D gene: TRBD2; CDR3 DNA: TGTGCCATCAAGTGGGAGGGGACAGATACGCAGTATTTT; CDR3 protein: CAIKWEGTDTQYF
V gene: TRBV6-2/TRBV6-3; J gene: TRBJ2-7; clone size: NA; D gene: NA; CDR3 DNA: TGTGCCAGCAGCGGACTTAGGGTCTCCTACGAGCAGTACTTC; CDR3 protein: CASSGLRVSYEQYF
V gene: TRBV7-9; J gene: TRBJ2-3; clone size: few; D gene: NA; CDR3 DNA: TGTGCCAGCAGCTTAGACACAGTAGAGACGCAGTATTTT; CDR3 protein: CASSLDTVETQYF
V gene: TRBV30; J gene: TRBJ2-2; clone size: few; D gene: NA; CDR3 DNA: TGTGCCTGGAGTGTACTCAGGGGATTGGCCGGGGAGCTGTTTTTT; CDR3 protein: CAWSVLRGLAGELFF
V gene: TRBV5-1; J gene: TRBJ2-5; clone size: many; D gene: TRBD2; CDR3 DNA: TGCGCCAGCAGTCCGGGCGGGAGGGTCCAAGAGACCCAGTACTTC; CDR3 protein: CASSPGGRVQETQYF
V gene: TRBV2; J gene: TRBJ2-3; clone size: NA; D gene: NA; CDR3 DNA: TGTGCCAGCAGTGACGCTAGTGGCGCAGATACGCAGTATTTT; CDR3 protein: CASSDASGADTQYF
V gene: TRBV4-1; J gene: TRBJ2-7; clone size: many; D gene: NA; CDR3 DNA: TGCGCCAGCAGCCAAGATTTTTCTGGGGTCCCACGGGAGCAGTACTTC; CDR3 protein: CASSQDFSGVPREQYF
V gene: TRBV5-5; J gene: TRBJ2-2; clone size: many; D gene: TRBD1; CDR3 DNA: TGTGCCAGCAGCTTAGGACAGGGGGCGACCGGGGAGCTGTTTTTT; CDR3 protein: CASSLGQGATGELFF
V gene: TRBV5-1; J gene: TRBJ1-6; clone size: few; D gene: NA; CDR3 DNA: TGCGCCAGCAGCTTCGGGCAGGGGCATTCCCCCCTCCACTTT; CDR3 protein: CASSFGQGHSPLHF
V gene: TRBV5-1; J gene: TRBJ2-1; clone size: many; D gene: NA; CDR3 DNA: TGCGCCAGCAGCTTCATCACCAATGAGCAGTTCTTC; CDR3 protein: CASSFITNEQFF
V gene: TRBV24-1; J gene: TRBJ2-1; clone size: NA; D gene: TRBD2; CDR3 DNA: TGTGCCACCAGTGATTTGAGAGCGGGAGGGCGCGGTGAGCAGTTCTTC; CDR3 protein: CATSDLRAGGRGEQFF
V gene: TRBV6-2/TRBV6-3; J gene: TRBJ2-3; clone size: NA; D gene: TRBD2; CDR3 DNA: TGTGCCAGCAGTTCCCGGGACTACCTCACAGATACGCAGTATTTT; CDR3 protein: CASSSRDYLTDTQYF
V gene: TRBV5-5; J gene: TRBJ2-6; clone size: few; D gene: NA; CDR3 DNA: TGTGCCAGCAGCTTGGGGCGGTTAACTTCTGGGGCCAACGTCCTGACTTTC; CDR3 protein: CASSLGRLTSGANVLTF
V gene: TRBV27; J gene: TRBJ1-2; clone size: many; D gene: TRBD1; CDR3 DNA: TGTGCCAGCAGTCGGGGACAGGGTCGCGCTAACTATGGCTACACCTTC; CDR3 protein: CASSRGQGRANYGYTF
V gene: TRBV6-2/TRBV6-3; J gene: TRBJ2-5; clone size: NA; D gene: NA; CDR3 DNA: TGTGCCAGCAGTTCCCCTACAGGACAAGAGACCCAGTACTTC; CDR3 protein: CASSSPTGQETQYF
V gene: TRBV27; J gene: TRBJ2-1; clone size: many; D gene: NA; CDR3 DNA: TGTGCCAGCAGCCTGGCCTGGGGGGATGAGCAGTTCTTC; CDR3 protein: CASSLAWGDEQFF
V gene: TRBV20-1; J gene: TRBJ2-7; clone size: many; D gene: NA; CDR3 DNA: TGCAGTGCAGATGGGGCAGGGAGAGCCTACGAGCAGTACTTC; CDR3 protein: CSADGAGRAYEQYF
V gene: TRBV3-1; J gene: TRBJ2-1; clone size: NA; D gene: TRBD1; CDR3 DNA: TGTGCCAGCAGCCACTGGGACAGGCTGTCGAATGAGCAGTTCTTC; CDR3 protein: CASSHWDRLSNEQFF
V gene: TRBV20-1; J gene: TRBJ2-1; clone size: few; D gene: TRBD2; CDR3 DNA: TGCAGTGCTAGATGGACTAGCGGGGCCGATGAGCAGTTCTTC; CDR3 protein: CSARWTSGADEQFF
V gene: TRBV3-1; J gene: TRBJ2-2; clone size: few; D gene: NA; CDR3 DNA: TGTGCCAGCAGCCTCGGGCCTCCGGGGGCCGGGGAGCTGTTTTTT; CDR3 protein: CASSLGPPGAGELFF
V gene: TRBV6-5; J gene: TRBJ2-3; clone size: NA; D gene: NA; CDR3 DNA: TGTGCCAGCAGAAGGGAGGCAACAGATACGCAGTATTTT; CDR3 protein: CASRREATDTQYF
V gene: TRBV4-1; J gene: TRBJ2-2; clone size: many; D gene: NA; CDR3 DNA: TGCGCCAGCAGCGGGGGGATGGTCACCGGGGAGCTGTTTTTT; CDR3 protein: CASSGGMVTGELFF
V gene: TRBV12-3/TRBV12-4; J gene: TRBJ1-1; clone size: few; D gene: TRBD1; CDR3 DNA: TGTGCCAGCAGTTCCCTTTTACAGGGGCTTGAGAACACTGAAGCTTTCTTT; CDR3 protein: CASSSLLQGLENTEAFF
V gene: TRBV24-1; J gene: TRBJ2-1; clone size: NA; D gene: TRBD2; CDR3 DNA: TGTGCCACCAGTGATTCACTAGCGGGTCTGGCCTTGGATGAGCAGTTCTTC; CDR3 protein: CATSDSLAGLALDEQFF
V gene: TRBV7-8; J gene: TRBJ2-3; clone size: many; D gene: TRBD2; CDR3 DNA: TGTGCCAGCAGCTGGACTAGCGGGAGCTCAGATACGCAGTATTTT; CDR3 protein: CASSWTSGSSDTQYF